A selection of T cell receptor beta chains follows, all from one sample in a study of blood T cell repertoires in COVID-19. Some clones are missing from TCRdb's copy, which holds only in-frame ones; the method was immunoSEQ multiplex PCR. The table includes about 110,000 clones, roughly 83% detected once. Sequencing used peripheral blood. These receptors all stem from a woman in her fifties or sixties with acute or convalescent COVID-19. CDR3s include the opening cysteine and the closing phenylalanine or tryptophan. The D gene is left open where the match is weak. Size is omitted from some rows. Given values are once, few, many or a class for expanded clones.

V gene	clone size	J gene	D gene	CDR3 protein	CDR3 DNA
TRBV5-1	few	TRBJ1-5	TRBD1	CASSLAGTGEGSQPQHF	TGCGCCAGCAGCTTGGCCGGGACAGGGGAAGGTAGTCAGCCCCAGCATTTT
TRBV9	.	TRBJ1-1	TRBD1	CASSVGIGQGFDMNTEAFF	TGTGCCAGCAGCGTAGGTATAGGACAGGGGTTCGATATGAACACTGAAGCTTTCTTT
TRBV7-9	.	TRBJ2-2	TRBD1	CASSLAPGGSGELFF	TGTGCCAGCAGCTTAGCACCAGGGGGAAGCGGGGAGCTGTTTTTT
TRBV5-1	few	TRBJ1-5	.	CASSLEGGLYQPQHF	TGCGCCAGCAGCTTGGAGGGAGGTCTCTATCAGCCCCAGCATTTT
TRBV18	once	TRBJ2-2	.	CASSFSMARPGELFF	TGTGCCAGCTCATTTTCAATGGCTAGGCCCGGGGAGCTGTTTTTT
TRBV10-1	.	TRBJ1-3	.	CASQALATGNTIYF	TGCGCCAGCCAGGCTCTAGCCACTGGAAACACCATATATTTT
TRBV30	few	TRBJ1-1	TRBD1	CAWSEGTGVNTEAFF	TGTGCCTGGAGTGAGGGGACAGGGGTCAACACTGAAGCTTTCTTT
TRBV5-6	.	TRBJ2-5	TRBD2	CASSLEGLAGGIETQYF	TGTGCCAGCAGCTTGGAGGGACTAGCGGGGGGTATAGAGACCCAGTACTTC
TRBV15	.	TRBJ2-1	TRBD2	CATSRDSGLAYNEQFF	TGTGCCACCAGCAGAGATTCGGGACTAGCCTACAATGAGCAGTTCTTC
TRBV27	.	TRBJ2-2	TRBD2	CASSAPVGEGNTGELFF	TGTGCCAGCAGCGCCCCGGTTGGGGAGGGGAACACCGGGGAGCTGTTTTTT
TRBV7-8	few	TRBJ1-1	.	CASSLVTGNTEAFF	TGTGCCAGCAGCTTAGTGACGGGGAACACTGAAGCTTTCTTT
TRBV27	once	TRBJ2-7	.	CASKPIGSSPSYEQYF	TGTGCCAGCAAACCTATCGGGTCATCTCCCTCCTACGAGCAGTACTTC
TRBV5-1	once	TRBJ2-7	TRBD1	CASSPGGMFYEQYF	TGCGCCAGCAGCCCAGGGGGTATGTTCTACGAGCAGTACTTC
TRBV12-3/TRBV12-4	.	TRBJ2-1	TRBD2	CATQRDLNEQFF	TGTGCCACTCAGCGGGACCTCAATGAGCAGTTCTTC
TRBV3-1/TRBV3-2	once	TRBJ2-7	.	CASSLGHLYEQYF	TGTGCCAGCAGCCTAGGACACCTCTACGAGCAGTACTTC
TRBV18	.	TRBJ1-5	TRBD1	CASSPTTGNQPQHF	TGTGCCAGCTCACCAACGACAGGGAATCAGCCCCAGCATTTT
TRBV10-3	.	TRBJ2-3	TRBD1	CAIMGAGQGEYTQYF	TGTGCCATCATGGGCGCGGGACAGGGGGAATATACGCAGTATTTT
TRBV20-1	once	TRBJ1-2	.	CSASDNNYGYTF	TGCAGTGCTAGTGACAATAACTATGGCTACACCTTC
TRBV6-5	.	TRBJ1-1	.	CASGYLGITGEEAFF	TGTGCCAGCGGCTACCTGGGAATAACGGGGGAAGAAGCTTTCTTT
TRBV24-1	.	TRBJ2-6	.	CATSDYSSGANVLTF	TGTGCCACCAGTGATTACTCCTCTGGGGCCAACGTCCTGACTTTC
TRBV4-3	once	TRBJ2-1	.	CASSHAVESYNEQFF	TGCGCCAGCAGCCACGCCGTGGAGTCCTACAATGAGCAGTTCTTC
TRBV29-1	.	TRBJ1-1	.	CSVEGRLGNTEAFF	TGCAGCGTTGAGGGGCGGCTCGGGAACACTGAAGCTTTCTTT
TRBV2	.	TRBJ1-1	.	CASSGTLLNTEAFF	TGTGCCAGCAGTGGGACACTGTTGAACACTGAAGCTTTCTTT
TRBV3-1/TRBV3-2	.	TRBJ1-3	TRBD1	CASTQGGQGDTIYF	TGTGCCAGCACCCAAGGAGGACAGGGAGACACCATATATTTT
TRBV10-1	few	TRBJ2-7	TRBD1	CASSPRTGNYEQYF	TGCGCCAGCAGTCCCCGGACAGGGAACTACGAGCAGTACTTC
TRBV6-2/TRBV6-3	.	TRBJ2-7	.	CASSSAGGYEQYF	TGTGCCAGCAGCTCGGCTGGAGGCTACGAGCAGTACTTC
TRBV7-2	.	TRBJ2-1	.	CASSRTVYNEQFF	TGTGCCAGCAGCAGAACAGTTTACAATGAGCAGTTCTTC
TRBV19	.	TRBJ1-5	.	CARGGRDLQPQHF	TGTGCCAGGGGAGGCAGGGATCTTCAGCCCCAGCATTTT
TRBV28	.	TRBJ2-7	TRBD1	CASRGTGSLYEQYF	TGTGCCAGCAGGGGGACAGGGAGTTTGTACGAGCAGTACTTC
TRBV13	.	TRBJ1-3	.	CASSSPSTAGNTIYF	TGTGCCAGCAGCTCGCCCAGTACCGCTGGAAACACCATATATTTT
TRBV3-1/TRBV3-2	.	TRBJ2-5	.	CASRQGPGQGQETQYF	TGTGCCAGCAGACAGGGACCGGGACAAGGACAAGAGACCCAGTACTTC
TRBV28	.	TRBJ1-2	.	CASSDTFNYGYTF	TGTGCCAGCAGCGATACTTTTAACTATGGCTACACCTTC
TRBV19	.	TRBJ1-4	.	CASSRGTVEKLFF	TGTGCCAGTAGTAGGGGCACTGTGGAAAAACTGTTTTTT
TRBV19	.	TRBJ1-4	.	CASSYRWTNEKLFF	TGTGCCAGTAGTTACAGATGGACTAATGAAAAACTGTTTTTT
TRBV18	.	TRBJ1-4	.	CASSRQTTNEKLFF	TGTGCCAGCTCACGACAGACAACTAATGAAAAACTGTTTTTT
TRBV19	.	TRBJ2-7	TRBD2	CASSIGLAGVYEQYF	TGTGCCAGTAGTATCGGACTAGCGGGAGTGTACGAGCAGTACTTC
TRBV2	.	TRBJ1-5	TRBD1	CASNQGGGGNQPQHF	TGTGCCAGCAATCAGGGGGGAGGAGGCAATCAGCCCCAGCATTTT
TRBV10-1	.	TRBJ2-1	TRBD2	CASSDDGTINEQFF	TGCGCCAGCAGTGACGATGGGACTATCAATGAGCAGTTCTTC
TRBV2	.	TRBJ2-3	.	CACGASRPGDTQYF	TGTGCCTGCGGGGCCAGCCGACCCGGGGATACGCAGTATTTT
TRBV30	once	TRBJ2-3	TRBD1	CAWSGDRGKDTQYF	TGTGCCTGGAGTGGGGACAGGGGCAAAGATACGCAGTATTTT
TRBV7-9	.	TRBJ2-4	.	CASSSGLAKNIQYF	TGTGCCAGCAGCAGTGGCCTAGCCAAAAACATTCAGTACTTC
TRBV19	.	TRBJ1-3	.	CATKVAGGPSGNTIYF	TGTGCCACCAAAGTGGCGGGCGGACCCTCTGGAAACACCATATATTTT
TRBV6-1	.	TRBJ1-6	TRBD1	CASSDGWTGRNSPLHF	TGTGCCAGCAGTGACGGTTGGACAGGCAGAAATTCACCCCTCCACTTT